This T cell receptor (beta chain) comes out of a study of blood T cell repertoires in COVID-19. Across the study: Researchers got acute and convalescent COVID-19 samples from the United States, Italy and Spain. T cells, B-cell-depleted T cells, or PBMCs supplied cDNA or gDNA.

As originally analysed: From reference gene primer amplification, estimates of nucleated cell counts were derived. TCRdb's table, derived via immunoSEQ multiplex PCR, lists solely in-frame clones and lacks some. V, J and clone size were drawn from that table, and D and trimming were deduced from the DNA. The table shows about 300,000 clones, with 88% occurring only once. Germline loops: CDR1 SGHNT, CDR2 YYREEE (reference sequence). V lost 0 bases, J lost 5 bases, and 3 bases lay in between. The CDR3 consists of 11 residues. This sequence originates from a man younger than 30 with active or convalescent COVID-19. The sequenced sample consisted of peripheral blood. This chain uses TRBV5-4 with TRBJ2-7; no firm D call. Here the CDR3 reads CASSLANEQYF. For the CDR3, the DNA is TGTGCCAGCAGCTTGGCCAACGAGCAGTACTTC.